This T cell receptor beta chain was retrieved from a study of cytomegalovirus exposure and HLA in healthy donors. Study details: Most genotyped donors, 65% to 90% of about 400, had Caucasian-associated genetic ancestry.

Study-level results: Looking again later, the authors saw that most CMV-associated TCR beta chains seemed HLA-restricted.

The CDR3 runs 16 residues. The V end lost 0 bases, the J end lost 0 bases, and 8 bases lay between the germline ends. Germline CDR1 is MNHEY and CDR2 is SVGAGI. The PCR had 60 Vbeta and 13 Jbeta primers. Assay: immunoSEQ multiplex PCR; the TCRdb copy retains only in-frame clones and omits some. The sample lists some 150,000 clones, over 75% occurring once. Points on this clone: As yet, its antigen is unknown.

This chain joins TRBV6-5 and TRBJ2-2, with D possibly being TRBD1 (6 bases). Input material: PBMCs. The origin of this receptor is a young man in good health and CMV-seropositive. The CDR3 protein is CASSYSGHANTGELFF. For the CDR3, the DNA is TGTGCCAGCAGTTACTCGGGACACGCGAACACCGGGGAGCTGTTTTTT.